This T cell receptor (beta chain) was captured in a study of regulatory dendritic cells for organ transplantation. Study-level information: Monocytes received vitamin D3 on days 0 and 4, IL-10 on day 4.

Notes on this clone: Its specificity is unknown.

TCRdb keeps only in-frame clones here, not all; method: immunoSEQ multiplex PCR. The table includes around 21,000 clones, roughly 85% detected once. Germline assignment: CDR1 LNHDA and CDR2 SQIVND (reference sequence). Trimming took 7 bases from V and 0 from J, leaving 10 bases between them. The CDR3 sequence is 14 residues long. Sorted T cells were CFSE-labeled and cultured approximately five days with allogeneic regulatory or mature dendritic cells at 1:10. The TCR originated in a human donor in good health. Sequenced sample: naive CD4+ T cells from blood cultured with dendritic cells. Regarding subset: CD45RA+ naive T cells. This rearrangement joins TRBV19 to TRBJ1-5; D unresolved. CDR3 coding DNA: TGTGCCAGTAAACCTTACTATAGCAATCAGCCCCAGCATTTT. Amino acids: CASKPYYSNQPQHF.